The rows below give T cell receptor beta chains drawn from one sample of a study of cytomegalovirus exposure and HLA in healthy donors. The table came from immunoSEQ multiplex PCR; TCRdb's copy has only in-frame clones and leaves some out. The top ten hold 0.9% to 1.2% of the sample, which has approximately 110,000 clones, 80% to 90% seen once. The sequencing input was PBMCs. The receptor source for this set is a woman in her 30s in good health and CMV-seronegative. Both conserved end residues are part of each CDR3. Each record gives: CDR3 protein, CDR3 DNA, D gene, V gene, J gene, clone size. A D gene is named only where the DNA matches it firmly. The listing skips clone size in some rows; elsewhere it reads once, few, many or a size class.

CDR3: CASSLFQGNTEAFF
DNA: TGTGCCAGCAGCTTATTTCAGGGGAACACTGAAGCTTTCTTT
D: .
V: TRBV7-9
J: TRBJ1-1
size: .

CDR3: CASSWDRSNTDTQYF
DNA: TGTGCCAGCAGCTGGGACAGGAGTAACACAGATACGCAGTATTTT
D: TRBD1
V: TRBV5-4
J: TRBJ2-3
size: .

CDR3: CASTPPGGTHEQYF
DNA: TGTGCCAGCACCCCCCCGGGGGGGACTCACGAGCAGTACTTC
D: TRBD2
V: TRBV6-5
J: TRBJ2-7
size: .

CDR3: CASSLNQRGSTDTQYF
DNA: TGTGCCAGCAGCTTAAATCAGCGGGGCAGCACAGATACGCAGTATTTT
D: TRBD2
V: TRBV7-3
J: TRBJ2-3
size: .

CDR3: CASSLGREYNEQFF
DNA: TGTGCCAGCAGCTTAGGACGGGAGTACAATGAGCAGTTCTTC
D: .
V: TRBV7-3
J: TRBJ2-1
size: .

CDR3: CASSPGQGNDSPLHF
DNA: TGTGCCAGCTCACCCGGACAAGGGAATGATTCACCCCTCCACTTT
D: .
V: TRBV18
J: TRBJ1-6
size: .

CDR3: CASSLLPSGDYGYTF
DNA: TGCGCCAGCAGCTTGTTACCCTCAGGGGACTATGGCTACACCTTC
D: .
V: TRBV5-1
J: TRBJ1-2
size: .

CDR3: CASSLLAPHRRKLFF
DNA: TGTGCCAGCAGTTTACTCGCCCCCCACAGAAGGAAACTGTTTTTT
D: .
V: TRBV6-5
J: TRBJ1-4
size: .

CDR3: CASGTGGAGMQFF
DNA: TGTGCCAGCGGGACAGGGGGAGCCGGAATGCAGTTCTTC
D: TRBD1
V: TRBV7-3
J: TRBJ2-1
size: .

CDR3: CASRRFFRNEKLFF
DNA: TGCGCCAGCAGGAGATTTTTCAGGAATGAAAAACTGTTTTTT
D: .
V: TRBV4-1
J: TRBJ1-4
size: .

CDR3: CASSPPHRGRETQYF
DNA: TGTGCCAGCTCACCACCGCACAGGGGGCGGGAGACCCAGTACTTC
D: TRBD1
V: TRBV18
J: TRBJ2-5
size: .

CDR3: CAISPTSGGTSDTQYF
DNA: TGTGCCATCAGTCCGACTAGCGGGGGGACATCAGATACGCAGTATTTT
D: TRBD2
V: TRBV10-3
J: TRBJ2-3
size: few

CDR3: CASSPGWGEQPQHF
DNA: TGTGCCAGCTCACCGGGTTGGGGGGAACAGCCCCAGCATTTT
D: .
V: TRBV18
J: TRBJ1-5
size: .

CDR3: CASSPGTSGRSSTDTQYF
DNA: TGTGCCAGCTCACCCGGGACTAGCGGGAGGAGTAGCACAGATACGCAGTATTTT
D: TRBD2
V: TRBV18
J: TRBJ2-3
size: .

CDR3: CASSEREGKPPYEQYF
DNA: TGTGCCAGCAGTGAGAGGGAAGGGAAGCCCCCCTACGAGCAGTACTTC
D: .
V: TRBV2
J: TRBJ2-7
size: .

CDR3: CASGLGRMGLVRTDTQYF
DNA: TGTGCTAGTGGTTTGGGTCGGATGGGACTAGTGAGAACAGATACGCAGTATTTT
D: TRBD2
V: TRBV12-5
J: TRBJ2-3
size: .

CDR3: CASSQDWGRLPGNTIYF
DNA: TGTGCCAGCAGCCAAGATTGGGGCAGGCTCCCTGGAAACACCATATATTTT
D: .
V: TRBV14
J: TRBJ1-3
size: .

CDR3: CASSVSGQGTDTQYF
DNA: TGTGCCAGCAGCGTTTCTGGACAGGGCACAGATACGCAGTATTTT
D: TRBD1
V: TRBV9
J: TRBJ2-3
size: .

CDR3: CASSPFEGENNEQFF
DNA: TGTGCCAGCAGCCCCTTTGAGGGTGAAAACAATGAGCAGTTCTTC
D: .
V: TRBV7-6
J: TRBJ2-1
size: .